A single sample gave rise to the 10 T cell receptor beta chains below, sequenced in a study of glioma-infiltrating T cells. Amplification of TCR alpha and beta CDR3 regions from RNA used iRepertoire nested multiplex PCR. TCRdb re-derived calls from the multiplex PCR reads in MiXCR, one entry per CDR3 protein. The sample lists around 130,000 distinct CDR3 sequences, about 22% occurring once. The sequencing input was glioma tissue, nonneoplastic brain tissue, or PBMCs (not recorded which). Receptors originate from a human donor with low-grade glioma or glioblastoma, undergoing nonglioma brain surgery, or in good health (not recorded which).

Regarding this clonotype: A read error may account for a junction end that differs from germline. This chain joins TRBV2 and TRBJ2-1, with TRBD2 matching 11 bases. The CDR3 sequence is 14 residues long. Germline V CDR1 and CDR2: SNHLY, FYNNEI. The CDR3 spells CASSSSPRLAGGAF. The CDR3 nucleotides are TGTGCCAGCAGTTCCTCTCCCCGTCTAGCGGGGGGCGCCTTC.

This chain links TRBV12-3 or TRBV12-4 with TRBJ2-5; 8 nucleotides match TRBD2. With V trimmed by 4 bases and J by 2 bases, 6 bases remained unmatched. The length of the CDR3 is 15 residues. The DNA for the CDR3 is TGTGCCAGCAGTTCCCTGAGCGGGAGACAAGAGACCCAGTACTTC. This codes for CASSSLSGRQETQYF.

The CDR3 here is CSVGGVTGELFF. CDR3 DNA: TGCAGCGTTGGCGGAGTAACCGGGGAGCTGTTTTTT. V is TRBV20-1 and J is TRBJ2-2; D unclear. This CDR3 comprises 12 residues. Germline V gene data show CDR1 as DFQATT and CDR2 as SNEGSKA (reference sequence).

At least ten counts were recorded for this clonotype. The CDR3 reads CASSPGQGVGDTQYF. DNA of the CDR3: TGTGCCAGCAGCCCGGGACAGGGCGTCGGAGATACGCAGTATTTT. The chain carries TRBV27 and TRBJ2-3, with 9 bases identical to TRBD1. The CDR3 has 15 amino acids. V was clipped by 6 bases and J by 5 bases; unmatched bases: 9. Germline-derived CDR1 and CDR2 are MNHEY and SMNVEV (reference sequence).

In the case of this clonotype: Just one base apart from a much larger clone, this may be a read error. The chain combines TRBV7-2 with TRBJ1-2; TRBD1 is a possible D gene (5 bases). The CDR3 has 13 amino acids. Germline V gene sequence: CDR1 SGHTA, CDR2 FQGNSA. DNA for the CDR3: TGTGCCAGCAACGGGGGGAATAACTATAGCTACACCTTC. Residues: CASNGGNNYSYTF.

The J gene is TRBJ2-2, the V gene TRBV28, with 9 bases that match TRBD2. V dropped 6 bases and J dropped 5; count of bases not matched to a gene: 4. CDR3 length: 14 residues. Germline CDR1 MDHEN, CDR2 SYDVKM. CDR3: CASRRGGRTGELFF. CDR3 bases: TGTGCCAGCAGGCGGGGGGGCCGTACCGGGGAGCTGTTTTTT.

The CDR3 nucleotides read TGTGCCAGCAGTGAAGCTGCAGGGGCCAACTACGAGCAGTACGTC. It translates to CASSEAAGANYEQYV. The rearrangement uses TRBV6-1 and TRBJ2-7, with TRBD1 as a possible D gene (6 bases). Germline V gene sequence: CDR1 MNHNS, CDR2 SASEGT. The germline V and J ends were trimmed by 0 bases and 3 bases, with 12 bases remaining between them. CDR3 length equals 15 residues.

This clonotype was recorded many times. The chain is built from TRBV15 and TRBJ1-1; no firm D call. V was cut by 5 bases and J by 5 bases, with 9 bases left in between. CDR1 and CDR2 (germline): LNHNV, YYDKDF (reference sequence). The CDR3 totals 12 residues. Here the CDR3 DNA reads TGTGCCACCAGCCTCCTTTTTACTGAAGCTTTCTTT. This translates into CATSLLFTEAFF.

The genes are TRBV20-1 and TRBJ2-5; D may be TRBD1 or TRBD2 (6 bases each). V was trimmed by 2 bases and J by 1 base, leaving 11 bases between them. Germline CDR1 is DFQATT and CDR2 is SNEGSKA (reference sequence). CDR3 length: 14 amino acids. CDR3: CSARKGGSQETQYF. The DNA of the CDR3 is TGCAGTGCTAGAAAAGGGGGGTCCCAAGAGACCCAGTACTTC.

This clonotype was detected ten times or more. This sequence joins TRBV7-6 and TRBJ2-5, with 7 bases matching TRBD2. The CDR3 is 12 residues long. Germline-derived CDR1 and CDR2 are SGHVS and FNYEAQ. The trim removed 1 base at V and 9 bases at J, leaving 2 bases unmatched. The CDR3 DNA follows: TGTGCCAGCAGCTTAGATCGGGGGGCCCAGTACTTC. It translates to CASSLDRGAQYF.